The 16 T cell receptor beta chains below all came from one sample that was sequenced in a study of T-cell memory formation after mild COVID-19. TCRdb used MiXCR to reprocess the 5' RACE reads, holding one entry per CDR3 protein. The table includes about 360,000 distinct CDR3 sequences, 10% to 15% detected once. The sample comprised PBMCs or a T cell subset sorted from them (not recorded which). These receptors all stem from a man aged 18-30 years who had mild COVID-19 (a few samples of this study predate the infection). Cell type and time point are not known.

V and J are TRBV3-1 and TRBJ1-4, with a weak D call TRBD1 (6 bases). This CDR3 is built from 14 residues. Germline loops: CDR1 LGHDT, CDR2 YNNKEL (reference sequence). The ends were cut back, 3 bases at V and 8 bases at J, with 13 bases in the middle. CDR3 DNA sequence: TGTGCCAGCAGCCACGGACAGCCCTACGAAAAACTGTTTTTT. Protein: CASSHGQPYEKLFF.

The gene calls are TRBV7-2 and TRBJ2-3; a possible D gene is TRBD2 (5 bases). The CDR3 length is 15 residues. CDR1 and CDR2 (germline): SGHTA, FQGNSA. Trimming cost V 1 base and J 2 bases, with 10 bases left between them. The DNA for the CDR3 is TGTGCCAGCAGCTTAGAACTGCGGGTCACAGATACGCAGTATTTT. It is translated as CASSLELRVTDTQYF.

CDR3 region: CASSHRTGNLGETQYF. CDR3 DNA: TGTGCCAGCAGCCACAGGACAGGAAACCTCGGGGAGACCCAGTACTTC. The chain is built from TRBV3-1 and TRBJ2-5; 7 positions match TRBD1. After removal of 3 bases from V and 5 bases from J, the junction contained 12 bases not matched to a gene. The length of the CDR3 is 16 residues. Germline CDR1 reads LGHDT; CDR2 reads YNNKEL (reference sequence).

This clonotype was recorded a few times. This sequence joins TRBV12-3 or TRBV12-4 and TRBJ1-2, with D unclear. Trimming pared 1 base from V and 0 bases from J, leaving 12 bases between. This CDR3 has 16 amino acids. The CDR3 nucleotides are TGTGCCAGCAGTTTAGTGGCAGAACCAGCTAACTATGGCTACACCTTC. Protein sequence: CASSLVAEPANYGYTF.

This clonotype was detected a few times. The V gene is TRBV24-1, the J gene TRBJ2-5, with no clear D. The length of the CDR3 is 13 residues. Germline V gives CDR1 KGHDR, CDR2 SFDVKD. Deletions cut 1 base from V and 5 bases from J, with 7 bases between. The CDR3 DNA reads as TGTGCCACCAGTGATTTAGAGGTGGAGACCCAGTACTTC. Residues: CATSDLEVETQYF.

The chain links TRBV7-9 to TRBJ1-1; D not certain. Germline-derived CDR1 and CDR2 are SEHNR and FQNEAQ (reference sequence). The CDR3 contains 15 residues. V was clipped by 2 bases and J by 5 bases, with 15 bases between them. CDR3 sequence reads: CASSLMGKWRTEAFF. CDR3 DNA: TGTGCCAGCAGCTTAATGGGTAAGTGGAGGACTGAAGCTTTCTTT.

This clonotype was counted a few times. V and J are TRBV19 and TRBJ1-5; D unresolved. The CDR3 runs 12 residues. Germline V lookup: CDR1 LNHDA, CDR2 SQIVND (reference sequence). The V gene lost 6 bases and the J gene lost 9 bases, with 12 bases spanning the gap. CDR3 coding DNA: TGTGCCAGTAGCTCAAACTTGCGGCCCCAGCATTTT. Its translation is CASSSNLRPQHF.

This chain connects TRBV12-3 or TRBV12-4 to TRBJ1-5, with 8 bases fitting TRBD1. The CDR3 extends over 14 amino acids. The V segment lost 7 bases and the J segment 7 bases; nucleotides outside the gene matches: 9. For the CDR3, the DNA is TGTGCCAGCAACCTCCAGGGGGCTCGGCAGCCCCAGCATTTT. As protein: CASNLQGARQPQHF.

The chain couples TRBV5-1 to TRBJ2-7; TRBD2 aligns across 7 bases. V was pared by 1 base and J by 6 bases, with 7 bases of the junction left unmatched. CDR1 SGHRS and CDR2 YFSETQ come from the germline V gene. The CDR3 is 14 amino acids. The DNA of the CDR3 is TGCGCCAGCAGCTTGAGGTCCGCTAGCGGCGAGCAGTACTTC. Encoded protein: CASSLRSASGEQYF.

There are many counts of this clonotype. The rearrangement uses TRBV5-1 and TRBJ1-1, with no clear D. The CDR3 has 13 residues. From germline, CDR1 is SGHRS and CDR2 YFSETQ. V lost 2 bases and J lost 4, with 9 bases in between. The CDR3: CASSFAQSTEAFF. CDR3 in DNA: TGCGCCAGCAGCTTTGCTCAGAGCACTGAAGCTTTCTTT.

The J gene is TRBJ2-7, the V gene TRBV2; TRBD1 matches 8 bases. Germline trimming cut 8 bases from V and 2 bases from J; bases unmatched to any gene: 5. Germline lookup yields CDR1 SNHLY and CDR2 FYNNEI. The CDR3 runs 13 residues. CDR3 in amino acids: CASSEQGAYEQYF. The CDR3 nucleotides read TGTGCCAGCTCCGAACAGGGGGCCTACGAGCAGTACTTC. The full variable domain, in which reference TRBV2 and TRBJ2-7 provide the parts outside the CDR3, is EPEVTQTPSHQVTQMGQEVILRCVPISNHLYFYWYRQILGQKVEFLVSFYNNEISEKSEIFDDQFSVERPDGSNFTLKIRSTKLEDSAMYFCASSEQGAYEQYFGPGTRLTVT.

The chain uses TRBV29-1 and TRBJ2-7, with 7 bases fitting TRBD2. This CDR3 has 13 amino acids. V was clipped by 7 bases and J by 0 bases; unmatched bases: 6. The germline CDR1 and CDR2 sequences are SQVTM and ANQGSEA. CDR3 in amino acids: CSAAGGSSYEQYF. Here the CDR3 DNA reads TGCAGCGCGGCAGGCGGGAGCTCCTACGAGCAGTACTTC.

The chain is built from TRBV7-9 and TRBJ1-1; the D gene is possibly TRBD1 (6 bases). CDR1 is SEHNR, CDR2 FQNEAQ, per germline (reference sequence). V was clipped by 6 bases and J by 8 bases, with 16 bases between them. The CDR3 is 13 amino acids. The CDR3 nucleotides are TGTGCCAGCAGGCTACAAGAAGACAGGGAAGCTTTCTTT. This translates into CASRLQEDREAFF.

The rearrangement joins TRBV13 to TRBJ2-7; TRBD1 agrees at 9 bases. The CDR3 is made up of 14 amino acids. V trimming: 5 bases; J trimming: 6 bases; junction bases outside the gene matches: 8. Germline V gene data show CDR1 as PRHDT and CDR2 as FYEKMQ (reference sequence). The CDR3 nucleotides are TGTGCCAGCAGCCGCGGGACAGGGTTTGTCGAGCAGTACGTC. Translating gives CASSRGTGFVEQYV.

J is TRBJ1-1 and V is TRBV5-1; 9 positions agree with TRBD1. The germline V gene encodes CDR1 SGHRS and CDR2 YFSETQ. This CDR3 has 13 residues. V was clipped by 0 bases and J by 9 bases; unmatched bases: 3. CDR3 bases: TGCGCCAGCAGCTTGGGACAGGGGGGAAAAGCTTTCTTT. Encoded protein: CASSLGQGGKAFF.

This chain joins TRBV30 and TRBJ2-3; 15 bases are a match to TRBD2. The V gene's germline CDR1 is GTSNPN and CDR2 SVGIG (reference sequence). With V trimmed by 1 base and J by 7 bases, 6 bases remained unmatched. CDR3 length: 16 residues. The CDR3 loop reads CAWSGKGLAGGYTQYF. Here the CDR3 DNA reads TGTGCCTGGAGTGGAAAGGGACTAGCGGGGGGATATACGCAGTATTTT.